This T cell receptor beta chain was profiled in a study of regulatory T cells in long-lasting Graves disease. Construction of TCR beta libraries relied on iRepertoire HTBI primers and on Arm-PCR targeting CDR3 regions. TCRdb reanalysed the multiplex PCR reads using MiXCR and keeps one entry per CDR3 protein. The sample lists 550,000 to 600,000 distinct CDR3 sequences, about 16% occurring once. CDR1 and CDR2 (germline): MNHEY, SMNVEV (reference sequence). Trimming left V 6 bases short and J 7 bases short, with 19 bases between. The CDR3 extends over 14 amino acids. Sample time point: newly diagnosed GD, antithyroid drugs for less than 3 months. Following extraction of RNA from PBMCs, that RNA was used to make the TCR library. This clonotype was recorded a few times. This sample also appeared in a second study, on T cells in Graves' hyperthyroidism and ophthalmopathy. That study adds: Recently diagnosed hyperthyroidism of less than 2 months' duration affected patients aged 18 to 65.

This TCR derives from a man aged 18 to 29 with Graves disease. The gene calls are TRBV27 and TRBJ2-7, with D perhaps matching TRBD2 (7 bases). The starting material was peripheral blood mononuclear cells (PBMCs), obtained at new diagnosis, from a patient treated with antithyroid drugs. Here the CDR3 DNA reads TGTGCCAGCAGCCTAGGGGGGGCCCTACGGGAGCAGTACTTC. Translating gives CASSLGGALREQYF.